The clone carrying this T cell receptor gamma chain qualifies as large. TCRdb re-called the multiplex PCR reads via CATT. The sample has about 1,900 gamma-chain clones; around 20% are singletons. The receptor sequences were amplified from genomic DNA of peripheral blood mononuclear cells. The CDR3 totals 13 residues. CDR1 and CDR2 from the germline V gene are VENAVY and YDSYNSRV. Trimming removed 1 base from V and 7 bases from J; junction bases left unmatched: 3. The data were taken from a study of gamma delta lymphoproliferative disorders and STAT genes. Sequenced material: blood. The clonotype originates from a human donor in good health. The chain has TRGV8 and TRGJP1. The J gene is not listed in TCRdb, so it was assigned here from a DNA match to germline. DNA of the CDR3: TGTGCCACCTGGGATAGAGATGGTTGGTTCAAGATATTT. Protein product: CATWDRDGWFKIF.